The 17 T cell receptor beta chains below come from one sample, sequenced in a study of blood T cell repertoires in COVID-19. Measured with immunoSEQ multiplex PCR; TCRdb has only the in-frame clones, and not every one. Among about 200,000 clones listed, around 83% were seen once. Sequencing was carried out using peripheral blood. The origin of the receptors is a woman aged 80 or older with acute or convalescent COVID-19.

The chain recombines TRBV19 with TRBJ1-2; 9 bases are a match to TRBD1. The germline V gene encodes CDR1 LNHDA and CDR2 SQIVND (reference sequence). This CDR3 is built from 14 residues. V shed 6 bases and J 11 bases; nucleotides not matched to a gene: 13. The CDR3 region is CASRNSGTGYGYTF. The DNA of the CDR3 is TGTGCCAGTAGAAACTCCGGGACAGGGTACGGTTACACCTTC.

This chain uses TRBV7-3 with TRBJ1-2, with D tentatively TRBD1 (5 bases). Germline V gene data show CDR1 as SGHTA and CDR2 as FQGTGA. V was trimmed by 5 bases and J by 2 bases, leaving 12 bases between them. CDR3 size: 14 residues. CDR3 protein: CASSPRVGNYGYTF. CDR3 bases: TGTGCCAGCAGCCCCAGGGTGGGCAACTATGGCTACACCTTC.

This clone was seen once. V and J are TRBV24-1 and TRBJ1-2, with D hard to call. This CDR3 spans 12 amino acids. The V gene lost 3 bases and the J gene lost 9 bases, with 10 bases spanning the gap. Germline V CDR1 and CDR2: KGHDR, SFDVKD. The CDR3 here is CATSDRGHSYTF. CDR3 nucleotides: TGTGCCACCAGTGATAGAGGGCACAGCTACACCTTC.

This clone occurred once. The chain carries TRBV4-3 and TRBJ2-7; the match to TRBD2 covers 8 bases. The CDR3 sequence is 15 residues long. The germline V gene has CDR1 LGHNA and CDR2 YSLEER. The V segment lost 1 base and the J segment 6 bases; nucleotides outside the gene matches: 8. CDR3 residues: CASSQGSSGTGEQYF. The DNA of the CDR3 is TGCGCCAGCAGCCAAGGGAGTAGCGGGACGGGCGAGCAGTACTTC.

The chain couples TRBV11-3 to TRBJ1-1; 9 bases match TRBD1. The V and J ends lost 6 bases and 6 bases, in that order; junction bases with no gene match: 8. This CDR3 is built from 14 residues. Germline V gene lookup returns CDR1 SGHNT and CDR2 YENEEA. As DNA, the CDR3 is TGTGCCAGCAGGAACACAGGGGGCGGCTCTGAAGCTTTCTTT. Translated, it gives CASRNTGGGSEAFF. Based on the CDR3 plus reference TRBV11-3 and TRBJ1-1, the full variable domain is EAGVVQSPRYKIIEKKQPVAFWCNPISGHNTLYWYLQNLGQGPELLIRYENEEAVDDSQLPKDRFSAERLKGVDSTLKIQPAELGDSAVYLCASRNTGGGSEAFFGQGTRLTVV.

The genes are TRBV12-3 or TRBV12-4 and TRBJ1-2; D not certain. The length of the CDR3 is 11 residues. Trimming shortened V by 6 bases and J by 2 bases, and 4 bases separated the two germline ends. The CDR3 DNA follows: TGTGCCAGCAGCCTCAACTATGGCTACACCTTC. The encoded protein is CASSLNYGYTF.

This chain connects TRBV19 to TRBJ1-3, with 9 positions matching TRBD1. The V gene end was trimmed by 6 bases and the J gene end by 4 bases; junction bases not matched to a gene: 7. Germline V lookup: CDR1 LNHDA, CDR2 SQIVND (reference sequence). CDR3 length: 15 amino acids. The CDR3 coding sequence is TGTGCCAGTAGCTCACAGGGGGCTGGAGGAAACACCATATATTTT. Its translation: CASSSQGAGGNTIYF.

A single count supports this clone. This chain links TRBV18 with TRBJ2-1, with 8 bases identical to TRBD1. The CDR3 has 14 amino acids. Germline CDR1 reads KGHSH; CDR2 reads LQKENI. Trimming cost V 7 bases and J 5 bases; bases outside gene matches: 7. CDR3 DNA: TGTGCCAGCTTCAGGGGGCAGGAAAACAATGAGCAGTTCTTC. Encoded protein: CASFRGQENNEQFF.

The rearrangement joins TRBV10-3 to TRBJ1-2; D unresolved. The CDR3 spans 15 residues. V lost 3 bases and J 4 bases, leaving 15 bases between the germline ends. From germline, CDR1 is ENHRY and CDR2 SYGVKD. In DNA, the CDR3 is TGTGCCATCAGTGAACGGAGGCGGCAGGCCTATGGCTACACCTTC. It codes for CAISERRRQAYGYTF.

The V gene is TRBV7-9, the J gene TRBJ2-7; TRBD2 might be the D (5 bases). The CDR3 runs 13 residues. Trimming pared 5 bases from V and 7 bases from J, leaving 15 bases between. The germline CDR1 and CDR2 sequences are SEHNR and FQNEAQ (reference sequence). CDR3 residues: CASSLKTSGEQYF. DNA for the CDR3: TGTGCCAGCAGCCTTAAGACGTCGGGGGAGCAGTACTTC.

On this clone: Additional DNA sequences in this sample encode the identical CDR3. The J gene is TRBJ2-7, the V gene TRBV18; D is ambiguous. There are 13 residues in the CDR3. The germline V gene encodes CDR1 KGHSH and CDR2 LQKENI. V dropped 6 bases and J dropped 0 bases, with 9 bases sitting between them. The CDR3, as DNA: TGTGCCAGCTCCCTCTTGAGCTCCTACGAGCAGTACTTC. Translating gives CASSLLSSYEQYF.

This chain's CDR3 is CASSYNYGYTF. For the CDR3, the DNA is TGTGCCAGCAGTTATAACTATGGCTACACCTTC. The V call is TRBV11-2, the J call TRBJ1-2; D uncertain. Germline V gene sequence: CDR1 SGHAT, CDR2 FQNNGV. V was shortened by 6 bases and J by 1 base, with 3 bases between the two germline ends. There are 11 residues in the CDR3.

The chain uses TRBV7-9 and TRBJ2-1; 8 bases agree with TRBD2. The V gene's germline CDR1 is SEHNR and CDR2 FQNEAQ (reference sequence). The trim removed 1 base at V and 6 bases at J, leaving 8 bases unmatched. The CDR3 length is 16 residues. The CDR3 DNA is TGTGCCAGCAGCTTAGTGGGACCTAGCGGGCCCAATGAGCAGTTCTTC. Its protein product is CASSLVGPSGPNEQFF.

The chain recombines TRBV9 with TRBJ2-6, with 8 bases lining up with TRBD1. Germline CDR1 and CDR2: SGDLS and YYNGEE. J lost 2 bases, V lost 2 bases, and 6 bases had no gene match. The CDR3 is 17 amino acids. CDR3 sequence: CASSVAGQGPGANVLTF. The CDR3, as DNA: TGTGCCAGCAGCGTGGCCGGACAGGGCCCTGGGGCCAACGTCCTGACTTTC. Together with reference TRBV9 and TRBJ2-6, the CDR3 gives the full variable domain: DSGVTQTPKHLITATGQRVTLRCSPRSGDLSVYWYQQSLDQGLQFLIQYYNGEERAKGNILERFSAQQFPDLHSELNLSSLELGDSALYFCASSVAGQGPGANVLTFGAGSRLTVL.

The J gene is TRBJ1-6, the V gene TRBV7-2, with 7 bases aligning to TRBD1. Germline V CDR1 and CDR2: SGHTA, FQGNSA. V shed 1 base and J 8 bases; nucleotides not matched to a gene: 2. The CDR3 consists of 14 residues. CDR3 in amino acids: CASSLGDSYSPLHF. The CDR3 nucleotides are TGTGCCAGCAGCTTAGGGGACAGCTATTCACCCCTCCACTTT. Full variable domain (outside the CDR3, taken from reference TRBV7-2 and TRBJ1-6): GAGVSQSPSNKVTEKGKDVELRCDPISGHTALYWYRQSLGQGLEFLIYFQGNSAPDKSGLPSDRFSAERTGGSVSTLTIQRTQQEDSAVYLCASSLGDSYSPLHFGNGTRLTVT.

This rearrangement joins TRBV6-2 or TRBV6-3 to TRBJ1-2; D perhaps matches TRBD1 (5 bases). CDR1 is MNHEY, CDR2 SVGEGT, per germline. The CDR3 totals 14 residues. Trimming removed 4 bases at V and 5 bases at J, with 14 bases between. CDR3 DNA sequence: TGTGCCAGCAGTTTCTCGGGACTGGGTTATGGCTACACCTTC. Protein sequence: CASSFSGLGYGYTF.

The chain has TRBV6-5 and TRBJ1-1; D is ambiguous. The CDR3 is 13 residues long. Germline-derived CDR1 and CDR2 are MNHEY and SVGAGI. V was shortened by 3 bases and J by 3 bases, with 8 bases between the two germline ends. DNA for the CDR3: TGTGCCAGCAGTTATTTCGGGGACACTGAAGCTTTCTTT. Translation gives CASSYFGDTEAFF.